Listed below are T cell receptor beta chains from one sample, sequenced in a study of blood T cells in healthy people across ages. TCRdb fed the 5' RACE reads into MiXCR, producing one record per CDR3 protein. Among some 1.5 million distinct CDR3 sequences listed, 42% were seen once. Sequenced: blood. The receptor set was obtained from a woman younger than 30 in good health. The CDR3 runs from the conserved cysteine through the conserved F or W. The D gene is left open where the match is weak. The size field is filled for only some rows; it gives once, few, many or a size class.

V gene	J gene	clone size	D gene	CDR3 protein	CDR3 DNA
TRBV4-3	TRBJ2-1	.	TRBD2	CASSQDDGRAFNEQFF	TGCGCCAGCAGCCAAGACGACGGGAGGGCCTTCAATGAGCAGTTCTTC
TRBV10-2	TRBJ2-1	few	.	CASKGSPRNEQFF	TGCGCCAGCAAAGGGTCCCCCCGGAATGAGCAGTTCTTC
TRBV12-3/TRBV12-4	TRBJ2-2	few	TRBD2	CATGTSGSANTGELFF	TGTGCCACTGGGACTAGCGGGAGTGCCAACACCGGGGAGCTGTTTTTT
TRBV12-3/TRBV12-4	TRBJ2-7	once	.	CASSFDGVTYEQYF	TGTGCCAGCAGTTTTGACGGGGTGACCTACGAGCAGTACTTC
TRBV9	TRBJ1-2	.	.	CASSVESQNYGYTF	TGTGCCAGCAGCGTAGAAAGTCAGAACTATGGCTACACCTTC
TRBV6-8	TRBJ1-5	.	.	CASSYPDDGGVGSNQPQHF	TGTGCCAGCAGTTACCCCGACGATGGGGGTGTCGGCAGCAATCAGCCCCAGCATTTT
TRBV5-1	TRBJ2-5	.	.	CAGSSRTRETQYF	TGCGCCGGCAGCTCTCGGACGCGGGAGACCCAGTACTTC
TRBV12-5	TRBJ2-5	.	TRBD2	CASGFGVSGSYNEQYF	TGTGCTAGTGGTTTTGGAGTCAGCGGGAGCTACAATGAGCAGTACTTC
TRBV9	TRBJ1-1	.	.	CASSVFDGPNTEAFF	TGTGCCAGCAGCGTTTTCGACGGACCAAACACTGAAGCTTTCTTT
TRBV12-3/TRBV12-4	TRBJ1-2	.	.	CASSWDGIYGYTF	TGTGCCAGCAGCTGGGACGGAATCTATGGCTACACCTTC
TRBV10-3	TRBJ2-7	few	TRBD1	CAISVGTGDTEQYF	TGTGCCATCAGTGTCGGGACAGGGGATACCGAGCAGTACTTC
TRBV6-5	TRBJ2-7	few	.	CASSYSTGGSYEQYF	TGTGCCAGCAGTTACTCCACGGGTGGTTCCTACGAGCAGTACTTC
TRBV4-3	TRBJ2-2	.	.	CASSHGNTGELFF	TGCGCCAGCAGCCATGGGAACACCGGGGAGCTGTTTTTT
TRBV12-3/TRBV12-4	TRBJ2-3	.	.	CASTGRTTDTQYF	TGTGCCAGCACTGGACGGACCACAGATACGCAGTATTTT
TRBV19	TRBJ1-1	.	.	CASSSPDLLNTEAFF	TGTGCCAGTAGTTCCCCCGACCTTCTGAACACTGAAGCTTTCTTT
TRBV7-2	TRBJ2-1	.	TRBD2	CASSLWLAGEYNGQFF	TGTGCCAGCAGCTTATGGCTAGCGGGAGAATACAATGGGCAGTTCTTC
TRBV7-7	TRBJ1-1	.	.	CASSVIQGTEAFF	TGTGCTAGCAGCGTAATCCAGGGCACTGAAGCTTTCTTT
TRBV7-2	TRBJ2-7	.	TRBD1	CASSHRGTEQYF	TGTGCCAGCAGCCACAGGGGGACCGAGCAGTACTTC
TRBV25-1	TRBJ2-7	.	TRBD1	CASSASQGIPYEQYF	TGTGCCAGCAGTGCATCACAGGGGATCCCCTACGAGCAGTACTTC
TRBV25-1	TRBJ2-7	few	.	CASSQSSRQYF	TGTGCCAGCTCACAGTCCTCCCGGCAGTACTTC
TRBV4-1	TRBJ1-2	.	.	CASSQDRTEKYGHTF	TGCGCCAGCAGCCAAGATCGGACGGAGAAGTATGGCCACACCTTC
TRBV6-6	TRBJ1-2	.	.	CASVGGLVNGYTF	TGTGCCAGCGTGGGGGGACTAGTCAATGGCTACACCTTC
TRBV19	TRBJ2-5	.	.	CASSIDPGPQETQYF	TGTGCCAGTAGTATAGATCCCGGGCCCCAAGAGACCCAGTACTTC
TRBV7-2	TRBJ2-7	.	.	CASTPSAASYEQYF	TGTGCCAGCACCCCGTCCGCAGCCTCCTACGAGCAGTACTTC
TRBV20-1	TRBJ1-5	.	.	CSAIFPSLGQPQHF	TGCAGTGCTATTTTCCCGAGCTTAGGCCAGCCCCAGCATTTT
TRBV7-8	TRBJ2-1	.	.	CASSLAPWKDNEQFF	TGTGCCAGCAGCTTAGCTCCTTGGAAAGACAATGAGCAGTTCTTC
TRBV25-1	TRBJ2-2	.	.	CASSAGLGPTGELFF	TGTGCCAGCAGTGCCGGACTGGGCCCGACCGGGGAGCTGTTTTTT
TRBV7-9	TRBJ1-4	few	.	CASSQGLANEKLFF	TGTGCCAGCAGCCAGGGGTTGGCTAATGAAAAACTGTTTTTT
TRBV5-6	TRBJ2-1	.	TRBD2	CASSLGGVLATYNEQFF	TGTGCCAGCAGCTTGGGGGGGGTACTAGCGACCTACAATGAGCAGTTCTTC
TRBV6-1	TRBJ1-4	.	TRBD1	CASTYTGGEKLFF	TGTGCCAGCACTTATACAGGGGGTGAAAAACTGTTTTTT
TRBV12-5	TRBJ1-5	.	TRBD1	CAPLQGVNSNQPQHF	TGTGCTCCTTTGCAGGGGGTAAATAGCAATCAGCCCCAGCATTTT